The TCR beta chain under discussion was sequenced for a study of T cell repertoires in cytomegalovirus infection. For the study at large: Public TCR beta signatures provided an indication of both CMV infection and a matching HLA type. Whole-study results and caveats: CMV-specific TCR beta clonotypes restricted by HLA-C dominated the ex vivo response.

This clonotype was seen ten or more times. The antigen remains unidentified. TCRdb re-derived calls from the reads in MiXCR, one entry per CDR3 protein. This table holds around 630,000 distinct CDR3 sequences, around 24% found once. This CDR3 has 14 amino acids. Germline V gene data show CDR1 as MGHRA and CDR2 as YSYEKL. Trimming shortened V by 1 base and J by 6 bases, and 12 bases separated the two germline ends. The chain joins TRBV4-1 to TRBJ1-1; a possible D gene is TRBD1 (6 bases). This sequence was found in a human donor in good health (CMV status not recorded). Some clones in this sample may be carry-over from other donors' samples. Specimen: CD8+ T cells from PBMCs. The CDR3 spells CASSQVEGGSEAFF. The CDR3 region has the DNA TGCGCCAGCAGCCAAGTTGAGGGGGGGTCTGAAGCTTTCTTT.